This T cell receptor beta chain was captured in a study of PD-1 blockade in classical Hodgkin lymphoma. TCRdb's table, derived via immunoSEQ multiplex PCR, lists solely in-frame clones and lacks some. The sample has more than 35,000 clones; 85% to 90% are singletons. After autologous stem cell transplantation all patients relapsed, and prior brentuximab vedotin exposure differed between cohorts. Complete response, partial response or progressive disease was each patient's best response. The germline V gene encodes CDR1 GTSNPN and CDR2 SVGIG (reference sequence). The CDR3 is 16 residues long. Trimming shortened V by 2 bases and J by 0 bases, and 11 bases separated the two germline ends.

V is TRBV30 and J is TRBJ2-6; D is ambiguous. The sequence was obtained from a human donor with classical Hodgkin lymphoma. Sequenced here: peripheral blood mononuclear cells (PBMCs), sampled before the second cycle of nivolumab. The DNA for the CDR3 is TGTGCCTGGAGTCTATCGACGGTCTCTGGGGCCAACGTCCTGACTTTC. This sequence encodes CAWSLSTVSGANVLTF.